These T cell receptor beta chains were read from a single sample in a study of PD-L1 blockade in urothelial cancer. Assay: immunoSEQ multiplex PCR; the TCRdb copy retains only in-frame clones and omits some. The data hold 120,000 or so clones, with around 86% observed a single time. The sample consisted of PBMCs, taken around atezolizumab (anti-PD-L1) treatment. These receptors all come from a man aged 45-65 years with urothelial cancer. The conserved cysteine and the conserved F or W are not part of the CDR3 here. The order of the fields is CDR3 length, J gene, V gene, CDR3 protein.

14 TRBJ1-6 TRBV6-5 ASSYVQASYNSPLH
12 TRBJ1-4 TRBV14 ASSQAGTDEKLF
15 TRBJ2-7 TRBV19 ASSKYTGTGSSYEQY
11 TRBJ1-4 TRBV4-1 ASSLQGGEKLF
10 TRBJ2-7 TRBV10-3 AVRRGDNEQY
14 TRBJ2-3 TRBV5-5 ASRPQLAGETDTQY
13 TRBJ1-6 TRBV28 ASSSGQGRNSPLH
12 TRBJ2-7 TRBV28 ASRGLGDGYEQY
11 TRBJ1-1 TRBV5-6 ASSLDRVTEAF
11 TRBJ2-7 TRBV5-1 ASSSYDRDEQY
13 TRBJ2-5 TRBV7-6 ASSLGIGGKETQY
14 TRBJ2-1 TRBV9 ASSVVAGGRSDEQF
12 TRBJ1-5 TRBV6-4 ASSEGGAGQPQH
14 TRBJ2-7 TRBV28 ASSPETGALTYEQY
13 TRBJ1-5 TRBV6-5 ASSRQGISNQPQH
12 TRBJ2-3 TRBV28 ASSLRDLRDTQY
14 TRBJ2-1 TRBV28 ASSLTGLKPYREQF
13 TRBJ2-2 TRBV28 ASSPPAGGPGELF
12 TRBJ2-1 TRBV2 ASKGDRLYNEQF
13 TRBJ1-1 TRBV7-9 ASSLVGTENTEAF
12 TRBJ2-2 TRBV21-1 ASSRTGATGELF
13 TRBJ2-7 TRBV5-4 ASSLVGQGAYEQY
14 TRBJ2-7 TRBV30 AWSVRSAGIVYEQY
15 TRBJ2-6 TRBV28 ASNPTGVYSGANVLT